The 19 T cell receptor beta chains below were found in one sample sequenced in a study of blood T cell repertoires in COVID-19. The protocol was immunoSEQ multiplex PCR, while the TCRdb copy is restricted to in-frame clones and leaves out a portion. This sample has approximately 170,000 clones, with around four fifths found just once. The specimen was PBMCs or T cells enriched from blood (not recorded which). All receptors come from a woman between 50 and 59 years old who had recovered from COVID-19.

This chain joins TRBV4-1 and TRBJ2-5, with a weak D call TRBD2 (5 bases). V was trimmed by 4 bases and J by 2 bases, leaving 14 bases between them. The CDR3 contains 15 residues. Germline V gene lookup returns CDR1 MGHRA and CDR2 YSYEKL. The CDR3, as DNA: TGCGCCAGCAGCCCCGGTGAGTGGGAGCAAGAGACCCAGTACTTC. Translated, it gives CASSPGEWEQETQYF.

This sequence joins TRBV5-1 and TRBJ1-5; D remains unclear. V lost 1 base, J lost 3 bases, and 11 bases lay in between. The CDR3 has 15 residues. The germline V gene encodes CDR1 SGHRS and CDR2 YFSETQ. CDR3 amino acids: CASSLSGSTNQPQHF. Written as DNA, the CDR3 is TGCGCCAGCAGCTTGTCTGGCAGTACCAATCAGCCCCAGCATTTT.

This sequence joins TRBV27 and TRBJ2-5, with 7 bases aligning to TRBD1. The CDR3 runs 13 residues. From germline, CDR1 is MNHEY and CDR2 SMNVEV (reference sequence). J gave up 4 bases and V 6 bases, and 5 bases lay outside the gene matches. Here the CDR3 reads CASRTGSRETQYF. CDR3 DNA sequence: TGTGCCAGCAGGACAGGGTCTCGAGAGACCCAGTACTTC.

The chain links TRBV3-1 (or the pseudogene TRBV3-2) to TRBJ2-4; 7 nucleotides agree with TRBD1. J lost 2 bases, V lost 4 bases, and 5 bases had no gene match. This CDR3 is 15 amino acids long. Germline V lookup: CDR1 LGHDT, CDR2 YNNKEL (reference sequence). The CDR3 DNA sequence: TGTGCCAGCAGCCCAAACAGGGGATCCAAAAACATTCAGTACTTC. Its translation: CASSPNRGSKNIQYF.

This clone showed up just once. The chain carries TRBV5-1 and TRBJ2-5, with TRBD1 matching over 7 bases. This CDR3 spans 14 amino acids. Per the germline V gene, CDR1 is SGHRS and CDR2 is YFSETQ. Germline trimming cut 0 bases from V and 5 bases from J; bases unmatched to any gene: 4. The CDR3 sequence: CASSLETGRETQYF. CDR3 DNA sequence: TGCGCCAGCAGCTTGGAGACAGGGCGGGAGACCCAGTACTTC.

The V call is TRBV5-6, the J call TRBJ2-7, with 7 bases fitting TRBD1. V lost 4 bases to trimming and J lost 3 bases; unmatched junction nucleotides: 7. The V gene's germline CDR1 is SGHDT and CDR2 YYEEEE. This CDR3 spans 14 amino acids. The CDR3 reads CASSPYDRDYEQYV. CDR3 bases: TGTGCCAGCAGCCCCTACGACAGGGACTACGAGCAGTACGTC.

V is TRBV6-5 and J is TRBJ1-2, with 7 positions matching TRBD1. V shed 9 bases and J 3 bases; nucleotides not matched to a gene: 10. The CDR3 has 14 amino acids. CDR1 and CDR2 from the germline V gene are MNHEY and SVGAGI. CDR3 in DNA: TGTGCCAGTGCCAAATACGGACAGGACTATGGCTACACCTTC. It encodes CASAKYGQDYGYTF.

V and J are TRBV7-8 and TRBJ2-5; 10 bases line up with TRBD1. The V segment lost 5 bases and the J segment 5 bases; nucleotides outside the gene matches: 14. There are 17 residues in the CDR3. Germline V gene sequence: CDR1 SGHVS, CDR2 FQNEAQ. The DNA of the CDR3 is TGTGCCAGCAGCCCCTTCCGGGACAGGGGTATGGTGGAGACCCAGTACTTC. Residues: CASSPFRDRGMVETQYF.

The chain combines TRBV19 with TRBJ1-5; tentatively, D is TRBD1 (6 bases). Germline lookup yields CDR1 LNHDA and CDR2 SQIVND (reference sequence). The germline V and J ends were trimmed by 5 bases and 0 bases, with 11 bases remaining between them. The CDR3 loop spans 15 amino acids. The DNA for the CDR3 is TGTGCCAGTAGTCCCGGGACAAGTAGCAATCAGCCCCAGCATTTT. Protein product: CASSPGTSSNQPQHF.

Ten or more counts support this clone. The genes are TRBV2 and TRBJ1-2; no firm D call. V was cut by 5 bases and J by 7 bases, with 17 bases left in between. Germline V gives CDR1 SNHLY, CDR2 FYNNEI. This CDR3 spans 14 amino acids. This CDR3 reads CASSPRRLRGGYTF. For the CDR3, the DNA is TGTGCCAGCAGTCCCCGCCGGCTGAGAGGTGGCTACACCTTC.

The chain couples TRBV5-1 to TRBJ2-2, with 9 bases lining up with TRBD2. J gave up 6 bases and V 2 bases, and 8 bases lay outside the gene matches. Per the germline V gene, CDR1 is SGHRS and CDR2 is YFSETQ. CDR3 size: 16 residues. CDR3 protein: CASSLASGVAAGELFF. The CDR3 coding sequence is TGCGCCAGCAGCTTAGCTAGCGGGGTCGCCGCCGGGGAGCTGTTTTTT. The whole variable domain, filled in from reference TRBV5-1 and TRBJ2-2, reads KAGVTQTPRYLIKTRGQQVTLSCSPISGHRSVSWYQQTPGQGLQFLFEYFSETQRNKGNFPGRFSGRQFSNSRSEMNVSTLELGDSALYLCASSLASGVAAGELFFGEGSRLTVL.

This chain joins TRBV19 and TRBJ2-1; D may be TRBD1 (6 bases). The CDR3 runs to 15 residues. The V and J ends lost 11 bases and 9 bases respectively, with 26 bases between them. CDR1 LNHDA and CDR2 SQIVND come from the germline V gene (reference sequence). CDR3: CASRRDKGFSGEQFF. For the CDR3, the DNA is TGTGCCTCTCGCCGGGACAAGGGGTTTAGTGGTGAGCAGTTCTTC.

In the case of this clone: Other DNA variants within this sample encode the same CDR3. The chain employs TRBV5-1 and TRBJ2-2, with 10 bases aligning to TRBD2. The CDR3 totals 14 residues. Germline V CDR1 and CDR2: SGHRS, YFSETQ. Losses at the gene ends were 2 bases for V and 6 bases for J; bases not matched to a gene: 1. In nucleotides, the CDR3 is TGCGCCAGCAGCTTAGGGACTAGCGCCGGGGAGCTGTTTTTT. Translated, it gives CASSLGTSAGELFF.

This sequence joins TRBV18 and TRBJ2-3; TRBD2 agrees at 10 bases. The CDR3 totals 17 residues. V was clipped by 1 base and J by 0 bases; unmatched bases: 4. Germline CDR1 is KGHSH and CDR2 is LQKENI. CDR3 sequence (DNA): TGTGCCAGCTCACCACTATTAGCGGGGGGCAGCACAGATACGCAGTATTTT. This gives the protein CASSPLLAGGSTDTQYF.

The genes are TRBV9 and TRBJ2-5; 12 bases match TRBD2. CDR1 is SGDLS and CDR2 is YYNGEE in the germline V gene. V shed 2 bases and J 1 base; nucleotides not matched to a gene: 3. CDR3 length: 16 amino acids. This CDR3 reads CASSVSSGGAQETQYF. CDR3 DNA sequence: TGTGCCAGCAGCGTTTCTAGCGGGGGGGCCCAAGAGACCCAGTACTTC.

The V and J genes are TRBV4-1 and TRBJ1-2; D might be TRBD1 (5 bases). Germline V lookup: CDR1 MGHRA, CDR2 YSYEKL. Trimming removed 5 bases from V and 0 bases from J, with 10 bases in between. The CDR3 consists of 14 residues. The CDR3 protein is CASSSPGANYGYTF. The DNA for the CDR3 is TGCGCCAGCAGCTCCCCGGGGGCTAACTATGGCTACACCTTC.

The chain has TRBV7-9 and TRBJ2-3, with D maybe TRBD1 (5 bases). Looked up from germline, CDR1 is SEHNR and CDR2 is FQNEAQ (reference sequence). Trimming took off 9 bases at V and 2 bases at J, with 18 bases between the two ends. The CDR3 runs 15 residues. The CDR3 spells CASILGQTFTDTQYF. CDR3 nucleotide sequence: TGTGCCAGTATACTGGGGCAGACATTCACAGATACGCAGTATTTT. Full variable domain (rest looked up from reference TRBV7-9 and TRBJ2-3): DTGVSQNPRHKITKRGQNVTFRCDPISEHNRLYWYRQTLGQGPEFLTYFQNEAQLEKSRLLSDRFSAERPKGSFSTLEIQRTEQGDSAMYLCASILGQTFTDTQYFGPGTRLTVL.

The rearrangement uses TRBV7-9 and TRBJ2-3; D perhaps matches TRBD2 (5 bases). Trimming shortened V by 0 bases and J by 7 bases, and 11 bases separated the two germline ends. In germline, CDR1 is SEHNR, CDR2 FQNEAQ (reference sequence). The CDR3 is made up of 14 amino acids. CDR3 sequence (DNA): TGTGCCAGCAGCTTAGCCTGGACTGGGTATACGCAGTATTTT. Translated: CASSLAWTGYTQYF.

The chain employs TRBV5-6 and TRBJ1-3; D gene uncertain. V gave up 5 bases and J gave up 2 bases, with 20 bases separating them. Germline lookup yields CDR1 SGHDT and CDR2 YYEEEE. There are 17 residues in the CDR3. CDR3 amino acids: CASSSTLFRETGNTIYF. The DNA for the CDR3 is TGTGCCAGCAGTTCAACCCTTTTCCGAGAAACTGGAAACACCATATATTTT.